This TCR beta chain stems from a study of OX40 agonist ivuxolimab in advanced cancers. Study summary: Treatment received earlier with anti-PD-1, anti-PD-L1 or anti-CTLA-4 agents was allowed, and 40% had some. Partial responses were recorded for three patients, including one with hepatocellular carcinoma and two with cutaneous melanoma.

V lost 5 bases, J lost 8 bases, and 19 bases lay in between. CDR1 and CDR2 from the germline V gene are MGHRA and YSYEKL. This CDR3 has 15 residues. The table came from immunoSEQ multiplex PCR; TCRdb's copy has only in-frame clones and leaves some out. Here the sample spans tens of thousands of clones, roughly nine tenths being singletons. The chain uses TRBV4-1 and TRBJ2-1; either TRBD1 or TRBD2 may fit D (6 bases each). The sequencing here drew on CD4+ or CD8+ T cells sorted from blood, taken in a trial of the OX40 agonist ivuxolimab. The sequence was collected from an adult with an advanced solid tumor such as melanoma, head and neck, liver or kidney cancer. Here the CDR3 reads CASSFQRARGDEQFF. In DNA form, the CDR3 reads TGCGCCAGCAGCTTCCAAAGGGCGAGGGGGGATGAGCAGTTCTTC.